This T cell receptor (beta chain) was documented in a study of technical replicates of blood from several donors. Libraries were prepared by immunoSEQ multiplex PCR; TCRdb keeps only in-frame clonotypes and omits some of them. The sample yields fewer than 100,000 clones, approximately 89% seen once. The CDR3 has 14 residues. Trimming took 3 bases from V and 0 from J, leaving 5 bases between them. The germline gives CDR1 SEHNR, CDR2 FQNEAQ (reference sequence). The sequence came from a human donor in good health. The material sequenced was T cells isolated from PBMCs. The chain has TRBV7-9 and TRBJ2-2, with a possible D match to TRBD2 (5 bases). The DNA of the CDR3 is TGTGCCAGCAGCTTTAGCGCGAACACCGGGGAGCTGTTTTTT. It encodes CASSFSANTGELFF.